This TCR beta chain was identified during a study of shared clonotypes between healthy human individuals. Study results and caveats: Across subsets, estimated richness was generally greater for naive than for memory populations.

Per the original methods: Filtering differed since immunoSEQ provided only junctions, with no quality scores. Profiled with immunoSEQ multiplex PCR; TCRdb holds only in-frame clones, not every one. V, J and clone size derive from that table, while D and trimming were established from the DNA sequence. Here the sample spans under 130,000 clones, around 64% being singletons. In the case of this clone: Its antigen is unidentified.

The CDR3 is made up of 17 amino acids. V shed 3 bases and J shed 0 bases, with 15 bases lying between them. Germline loops: CDR1 LNHDA, CDR2 SQIVND (reference sequence). Sequenced: memory CD8+ T cells sorted from blood. Regarding subset: CD45RO+ cells pooled with CCR7-negative TemRA cells. The clonotype comes from a woman in her twenties or thirties in good health. The chain carries TRBV19 and TRBJ2-1; maybe TRBD2 (6 bases). In nucleotides, the CDR3 is TGTGCCAGTAGTATTGGGTCACGACTAGGCTCCTACAATGAGCAGTTCTTC. Residues: CASSIGSRLGSYNEQFF.